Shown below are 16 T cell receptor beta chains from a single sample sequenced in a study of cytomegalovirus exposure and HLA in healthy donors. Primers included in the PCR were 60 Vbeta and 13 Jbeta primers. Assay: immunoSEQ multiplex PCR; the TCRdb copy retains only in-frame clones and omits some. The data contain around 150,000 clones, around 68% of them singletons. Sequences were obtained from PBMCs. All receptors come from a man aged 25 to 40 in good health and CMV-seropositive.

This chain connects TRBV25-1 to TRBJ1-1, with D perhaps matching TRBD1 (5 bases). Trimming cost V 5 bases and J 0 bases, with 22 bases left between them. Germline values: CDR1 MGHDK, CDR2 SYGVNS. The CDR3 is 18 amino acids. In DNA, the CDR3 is TGTGCCAGCAGTCCCCATGGTTCGGGGGGGTTGATGAACACTGAAGCTTTCTTT. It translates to CASSPHGSGGLMNTEAFF.

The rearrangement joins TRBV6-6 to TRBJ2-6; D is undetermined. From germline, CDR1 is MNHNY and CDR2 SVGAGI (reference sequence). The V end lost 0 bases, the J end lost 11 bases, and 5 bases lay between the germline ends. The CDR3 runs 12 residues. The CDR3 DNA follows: TGTGCCAGCAGTTACTCCGGTTACGTCCTGACTTTC. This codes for CASSYSGYVLTF.

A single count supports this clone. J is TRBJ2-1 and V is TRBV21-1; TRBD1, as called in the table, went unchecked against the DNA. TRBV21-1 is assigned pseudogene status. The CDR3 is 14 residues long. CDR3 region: CASRETGPNNEQFF. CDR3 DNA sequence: TGTGCCAGCCGTGAGACAGGCCCCAACAATGAGCAGTTCTTC.

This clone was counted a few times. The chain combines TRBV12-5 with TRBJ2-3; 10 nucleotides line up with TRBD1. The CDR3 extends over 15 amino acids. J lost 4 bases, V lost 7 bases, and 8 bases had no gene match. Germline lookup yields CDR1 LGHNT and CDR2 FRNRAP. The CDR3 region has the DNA TGTGCTAGTGTCTGGGGGGGGACAGGGGCAGATACGCAGTATTTT. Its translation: CASVWGGTGADTQYF.

As DNA, the CDR3 is TGTGCCAGCAGTGCCGGGAAGAGCTCCTACAATGAGCAGTTCTTC. Translated: CASSAGKSSYNEQFF. The chain employs TRBV2 and TRBJ2-1, with a tentative D call TRBD2 (5 bases). V shed 4 bases and J shed 0 bases, with 10 bases lying between them. This CDR3 has 15 residues. Germline V gene sequence: CDR1 SNHLY, CDR2 FYNNEI.

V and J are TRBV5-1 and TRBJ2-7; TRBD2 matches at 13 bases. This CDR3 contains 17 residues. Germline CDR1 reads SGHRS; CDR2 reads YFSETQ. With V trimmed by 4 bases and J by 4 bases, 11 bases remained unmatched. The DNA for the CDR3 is TGCGCCAGCAGCCCGCCAACTAGCGGGAGGGCCACGTACGAGCAGTACTTC. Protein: CASSPPTSGRATYEQYF.

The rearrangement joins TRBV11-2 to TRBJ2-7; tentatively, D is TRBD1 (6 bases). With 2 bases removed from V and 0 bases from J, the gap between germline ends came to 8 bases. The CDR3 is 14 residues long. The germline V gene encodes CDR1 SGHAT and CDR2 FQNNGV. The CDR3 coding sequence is TGTGCCAGCAGCTTAAGGACAGACTCCTACGAGCAGTACTTC. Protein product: CASSLRTDSYEQYF.

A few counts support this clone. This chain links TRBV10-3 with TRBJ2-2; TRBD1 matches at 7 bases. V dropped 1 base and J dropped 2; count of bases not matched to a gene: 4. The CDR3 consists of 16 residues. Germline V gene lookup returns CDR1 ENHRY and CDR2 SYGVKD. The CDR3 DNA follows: TGTGCCATCAGTGAGTTGACAGGGATAAACACCGGGGAGCTGTTTTTT. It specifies CAISELTGINTGELFF.

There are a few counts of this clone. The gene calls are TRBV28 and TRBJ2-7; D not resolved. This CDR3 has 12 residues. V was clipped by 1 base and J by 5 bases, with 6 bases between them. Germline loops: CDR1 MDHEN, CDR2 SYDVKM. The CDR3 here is CASSLFGHEQYF. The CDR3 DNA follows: TGTGCCAGCAGTTTATTTGGCCACGAGCAGTACTTC.

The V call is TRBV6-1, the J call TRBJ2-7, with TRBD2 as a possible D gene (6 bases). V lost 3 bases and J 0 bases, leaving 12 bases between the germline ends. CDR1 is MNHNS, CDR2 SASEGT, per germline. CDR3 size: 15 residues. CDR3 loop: CASSERPAGSYEQYF. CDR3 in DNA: TGTGCCAGCAGTGAGAGACCAGCGGGCTCCTACGAGCAGTACTTC.

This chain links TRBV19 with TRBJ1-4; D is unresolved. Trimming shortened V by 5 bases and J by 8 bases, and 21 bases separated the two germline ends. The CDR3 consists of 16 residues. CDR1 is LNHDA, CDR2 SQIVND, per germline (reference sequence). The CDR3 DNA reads TGTGCCAGTAGTTCCCGCCCTCGTTGGCGGGTGGAAAAACTGTTTTTT. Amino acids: CASSSRPRWRVEKLFF.

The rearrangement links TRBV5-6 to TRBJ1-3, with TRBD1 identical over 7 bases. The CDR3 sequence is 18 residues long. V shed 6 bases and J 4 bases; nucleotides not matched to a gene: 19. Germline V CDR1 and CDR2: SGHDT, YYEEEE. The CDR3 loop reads CASTIDRVVPGGGNTIYF. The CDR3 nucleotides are TGTGCCAGCACCATCGACAGGGTCGTTCCCGGAGGGGGAAACACCATATATTTT.

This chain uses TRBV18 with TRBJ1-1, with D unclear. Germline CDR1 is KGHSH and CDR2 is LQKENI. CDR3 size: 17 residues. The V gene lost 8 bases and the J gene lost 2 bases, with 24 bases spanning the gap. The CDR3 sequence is CASHPPGLAQKNTEAFF. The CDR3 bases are TGTGCCAGCCATCCCCCCGGGTTGGCTCAAAAAAACACTGAAGCTTTCTTT. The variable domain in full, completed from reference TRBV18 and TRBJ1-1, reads NAGVMQNPRHLVRRRGQEARLRCSPMKGHSHVYWYRQLPEEGLKFMVYLQKENIIDESGMPKERFSAEFPKEGPSILRIQQVVRGDSAAYFCASHPPGLAQKNTEAFFGQGTRLTVV.

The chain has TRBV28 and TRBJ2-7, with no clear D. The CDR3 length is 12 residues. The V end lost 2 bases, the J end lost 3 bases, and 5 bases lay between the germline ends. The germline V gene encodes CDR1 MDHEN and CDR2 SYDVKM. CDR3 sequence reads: CASSLDFYEQYF. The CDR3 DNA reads TGTGCCAGCAGTTTAGACTTCTACGAGCAGTACTTC. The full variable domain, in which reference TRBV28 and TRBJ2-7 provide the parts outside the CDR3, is DVKVTQSSRYLVKRTGEKVFLECVQDMDHENMFWYRQDPGLGLRLIYFSYDVKMKEKGDIPEGYSVSREKKERFSLILESASTNQTSMYLCASSLDFYEQYFGPGTRLTVT.

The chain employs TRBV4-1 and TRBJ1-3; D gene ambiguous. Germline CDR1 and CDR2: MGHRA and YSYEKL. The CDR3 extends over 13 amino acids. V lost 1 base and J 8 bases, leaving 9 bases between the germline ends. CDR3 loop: CASSQGGGYTIYF. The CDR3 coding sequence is TGCGCCAGCAGCCAAGGTGGAGGGTACACCATATATTTT.

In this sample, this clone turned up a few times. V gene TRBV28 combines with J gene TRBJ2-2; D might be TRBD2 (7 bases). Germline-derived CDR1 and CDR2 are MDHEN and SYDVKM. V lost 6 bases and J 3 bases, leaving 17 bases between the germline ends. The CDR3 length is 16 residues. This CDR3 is CASSVWGAGDTGELFF. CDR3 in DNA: TGTGCCAGCAGCGTATGGGGGGCGGGGGACACCGGGGAGCTGTTTTTT.